Listed here are 31 T cell receptor beta chains from one sample, sequenced in a study of shared clonotypes between healthy human individuals. TCRdb keeps only in-frame clones here, not all; method: immunoSEQ multiplex PCR. This sample has fewer than 600,000 clones, with around three quarters found just once. Sequencing was carried out using PBMCs. The receptors come from a woman aged 40 to 55 in good health. Some clones in this sample may be carry-over from other donors' samples.

This clone was detected only a few times. This rearrangement joins TRBV7-8 to TRBJ2-1; 8 bases align to TRBD1. Looked up from germline, CDR1 is SGHVS and CDR2 is FQNEAQ. The V gene end was trimmed by 1 base and the J gene end by 7 bases; junction bases not matched to a gene: 6. This CDR3 is 15 amino acids long. DNA for the CDR3: TGTGCCAGCAGCTTAGACAGGGGGGCTTGGAATGAGCAGTTCTTC. This codes for CASSLDRGAWNEQFF. The whole variable domain, remainder taken from reference TRBV7-8 and TRBJ2-1, is GAGVSQSPRYKVAKRGQDVALRCDPISGHVSLFWYQQALGQGPEFLTYFQNEAQLDKSGLPSDRFFAERPEGSVSTLKIQRTQQEDSAVYLCASSLDRGAWNEQFFGPGTRLTVL.

The chain joins TRBV15 to TRBJ2-1; D may be TRBD1 (5 bases). Trimming removed 5 bases at V and 0 bases at J, with 14 bases between. CDR3 size: 16 residues. Germline V gene data show CDR1 as LNHNV and CDR2 as YYDKDF (reference sequence). The CDR3 here is CATSPPGHSSYNEQFF. The CDR3 nucleotides read TGTGCCACCAGCCCACCAGGACACAGCTCCTACAATGAGCAGTTCTTC.

The J gene is TRBJ2-3, the V gene TRBV28; perhaps TRBD2 as D (5 bases). V lost 5 bases and J 2 bases, leaving 23 bases between the germline ends. The CDR3 totals 18 residues. Germline CDR1 is MDHEN and CDR2 is SYDVKM. The CDR3 DNA reads TGTGCCAGCAGTCCATGGTTGGACTTAGGCGGAAACACAGATACGCAGTATTTT. Amino acids: CASSPWLDLGGNTDTQYF.

This clone was counted many times. The rearrangement uses TRBV5-6 and TRBJ2-5; a possible D gene is TRBD2 (6 bases). The CDR3 contains 13 residues. V dropped 3 bases and J dropped 5 bases, with 11 bases sitting between them. CDR1 and CDR2 (germline): SGHDT, YYEEEE. CDR3 protein: CASSWSGRETQYF. Here the CDR3 DNA reads TGTGCCAGCAGCTGGTCAGGGAGGGAGACCCAGTACTTC.

The genes are TRBV5-1 and TRBJ2-7, with D possibly matching TRBD1 (5 bases). V lost 4 bases, J lost 4 bases, and 12 bases lay in between. This CDR3 contains 13 residues. Germline CDR1 and CDR2: SGHRS and YFSETQ. The CDR3 DNA reads TGCGCCAGCAGCCCCCCGACAGTATACGAGCAGTACTTC. It encodes CASSPPTVYEQYF.

The chain is built from TRBV5-1 and TRBJ2-3; 9 bases align to TRBD2. Germline V gives CDR1 SGHRS, CDR2 YFSETQ. Trimming at V came to 7 bases and at J to 1 base, leaving 7 bases not matched to a gene. The CDR3 covers 15 residues. The CDR3 DNA is TGCGCCAGCCGCCGCGGGACTAGCCGCACAGATACGCAGTATTTT. Residues: CASRRGTSRTDTQYF.

The J gene is TRBJ1-2, the V gene TRBV6-1; 8 bases fit TRBD1. This CDR3 comprises 13 residues. V lost 5 bases and J lost 6; bases outside the gene matches: 5. Germline V gives CDR1 MNHNS, CDR2 SASEGT. The CDR3 sequence: CASSLDRDDGYTF. CDR3 nucleotides: TGTGCCAGCAGTCTGGACAGGGACGATGGCTACACCTTC.

J is TRBJ2-1 and V is TRBV4-2; 7 nucleotides agree with TRBD2. V was pared by 1 base and J by 2 bases, with 2 bases of the junction left unmatched. Germline assignment: CDR1 LGHNA and CDR2 YNFKEQ. CDR3 length: 15 amino acids. CDR3 sequence (DNA): TGTGCCAGCAGCCAAGGAAGCGGGACCTACAATGAGCAGTTCTTC. This gives the protein CASSQGSGTYNEQFF.

V and J are TRBV5-4 and TRBJ1-4; D is unclear. The CDR3 covers 15 residues. Germline CDR1 is SGHNT and CDR2 is YYREEE (reference sequence). Between the trimmed V and J ends, which lost 3 bases and 0 bases, there was a span of 9 bases. CDR3 coding DNA: TGTGCCAGCAGCTCCTCCGGGGCAACTAATGAAAAACTGTTTTTT. Protein product: CASSSSGATNEKLFF.

The genes are TRBV5-4 and TRBJ2-2; D may be TRBD1 or TRBD2 (5 bases each). This CDR3 has 16 residues. Germline V gene sequence: CDR1 SGHNT, CDR2 YYREEE (reference sequence). V lost 4 bases, J lost 5 bases, and 18 bases lay in between. The CDR3 nucleotides read TGTGCCAGCAGCCGGACGGTAGGGACGGAGACCGGGGAGCTGTTTTTT. It translates to CASSRTVGTETGELFF.

The genes are TRBV18 and TRBJ1-4, with D tentatively TRBD1 (5 bases). The V gene's germline CDR1 is KGHSH and CDR2 LQKENI. Trimming left V 3 bases short and J 2 bases short, with 13 bases between. This CDR3 contains 16 residues. The chain's CDR3 is CASSPSQPGTNEKLFF. CDR3 sequence (DNA): TGTGCCAGCTCACCGTCCCAGCCAGGGACTAATGAAAAACTGTTTTTT. Based on the CDR3 plus reference TRBV18 and TRBJ1-4, the full variable domain is NAGVMQNPRHLVRRRGQEARLRCSPMKGHSHVYWYRQLPEEGLKFMVYLQKENIIDESGMPKERFSAEFPKEGPSILRIQQVVRGDSAAYFCASSPSQPGTNEKLFFGSGTQLSVL.

The genes are TRBV11-1 and TRBJ2-3; TRBD2 is a possible D gene (6 bases). V lost 1 base to trimming and J lost 2 bases, with 19 bases between them. The CDR3 extends over 18 amino acids. Germline CDR1 and CDR2: SGHAT and FQDESV (reference sequence). The CDR3 region is CASSLGKPRASATDTQYF. The DNA for the CDR3 is TGTGCCAGCAGCTTAGGCAAGCCCAGGGCTAGCGCCACAGATACGCAGTATTTT. Looking up the rest from reference TRBV11-1 and TRBJ2-3 gives the full variable domain: EAEVAQSPRYKITEKSQAVAFWCDPISGHATLYWYRQILGQGPELLVQFQDESVVDDSQLPKDRFSAERLKGVDSTLKIQPAELGDSAMYLCASSLGKPRASATDTQYFGPGTRLTVL.

With respect to this clone: At one boundary the junction diverges from the germline segment, which might be a read error. This rearrangement joins TRBV11-2 to TRBJ2-7; D is perhaps TRBD1 or TRBD2 (5 bases each). In germline, CDR1 is SGHAT, CDR2 FQNNGV. This CDR3 is 14 amino acids long. This CDR3 is CASSRDSLGDEQCF. Written as DNA, the CDR3 is TGTGCCAGCAGCCGAGACTCCCTTGGGGACGAGCAGTGCTTC.

Details on this clone: Other DNA sequences in the same sample also yield this CDR3. V usage is TRBV5-1 and J usage is TRBJ2-7; possible D gene TRBD1, 6 bases. V shed 0 bases and J shed 4 bases, with 11 bases lying between them. Germline V gene data show CDR1 as SGHRS and CDR2 as YFSETQ. The CDR3 is made up of 14 amino acids. The chain's CDR3 is CASSLVGGRYEQYF. The CDR3, as DNA: TGCGCCAGCAGCTTGGTTGGGGGCCGATACGAGCAGTACTTC.

This chain joins TRBV7-2 and TRBJ1-5; 8 bases match TRBD1. Germline assignment: CDR1 SGHTA and CDR2 FQGNSA. V was clipped by 7 bases and J by 5 bases; unmatched bases: 4. The CDR3 totals 13 residues. The CDR3 bases are TGTGCCAGCACGGCACAGGGGGATCAGCCCCAGCATTTT. Translation gives CASTAQGDQPQHF.

The rearrangement uses TRBV5-1 and TRBJ1-1; TRBD1 matches 9 bases. Germline values: CDR1 SGHRS, CDR2 YFSETQ. With 4 bases clipped from V and 3 bases from J, the junction kept 13 bases outside the gene matches. This CDR3 region has 17 residues. CDR3 coding DNA: TGCGCCAGCAGCATCGGGACAGGGATTAAAAGGTACACTGAAGCTTTCTTT. It yields the protein CASSIGTGIKRYTEAFF.

This clone has just a few counts. The chain is built from TRBV28 and TRBJ2-1; no clear D gene. CDR1 MDHEN and CDR2 SYDVKM come from the germline V gene. The CDR3 consists of 16 residues. Trimming left V 4 bases short and J 0 bases short, with 13 bases between. CDR3 residues: CASSSSRWGSYNEQFF. CDR3 nucleotides: TGTGCCAGCAGTTCATCTCGATGGGGCTCCTACAATGAGCAGTTCTTC.

The chain links TRBV28 to TRBJ1-3; D not certain. Germline V lookup: CDR1 MDHEN, CDR2 SYDVKM. The CDR3 sequence is 14 residues long. Trimming left V 5 bases short and J 1 base short, with 9 bases between. Here the CDR3 DNA reads TGTGCCAGCAGTCCGGGTTGGTCTGGAAACACCATATATTTT. This encodes CASSPGWSGNTIYF.

This sequence joins TRBV7-8 and TRBJ2-1, with TRBD2 matching over 11 bases. The CDR3 is made up of 17 amino acids. J lost 8 bases, V lost 0 bases, and 9 bases had no gene match. Looked up from germline, CDR1 is SGHVS and CDR2 is FQNEAQ. CDR3 bases: TGTGCCAGCAGCTTAGCGCATGCGACTAGCGGGACCTATGAGCAGTTCTTC. It translates to CASSLAHATSGTYEQFF.

The chain couples TRBV19 to TRBJ1-2; TRBD1 matches 8 bases. Germline V CDR1 and CDR2: LNHDA, SQIVND (reference sequence). The CDR3 is 16 amino acids. The ends lost 3 bases at V and 3 bases at J; junction bases unmatched: 9. The chain's CDR3 is CASSISQQGAYYGYTF. The CDR3 DNA reads TGTGCCAGTAGTATTTCCCAGCAGGGGGCGTACTATGGCTACACCTTC. Looking up the rest from reference TRBV19 and TRBJ1-2 gives the full variable domain: DGGITQSPKYLFRKEGQNVTLSCEQNLNHDAMYWYRQDPGQGLRLIYYSQIVNDFQKGDIAEGYSVSREKKESFPLTVTSAQKNPTAFYLCASSISQQGAYYGYTFGSGTRLTVV.

The CDR3 loop reads CASSLSGDGSTDTQYF. The CDR3 DNA reads TGCGCCAGCAGCTTGAGTGGGGACGGAAGCACAGATACGCAGTATTTT. The J gene is TRBJ2-3, the V gene TRBV5-1; D could derive from TRBD1 or TRBD2 (5 bases each). Germline loops: CDR1 SGHRS, CDR2 YFSETQ. The CDR3 totals 16 residues. With 1 base removed from V and 0 bases from J, the gap between germline ends came to 12 bases.

The chain recombines TRBV7-2 with TRBJ2-1; the D is unclear. The CDR3 length is 13 residues. Germline-derived CDR1 and CDR2 are SGHTA and FQGNSA. V was clipped by 2 bases and J by 6 bases, with 8 bases between them. CDR3 sequence: CASSLRVLNEQFF. Here the CDR3 DNA reads TGTGCCAGCAGCTTACGGGTACTCAATGAGCAGTTCTTC.

This clone showed up just once. The V call is TRBV10-3, the J call TRBJ1-5; D unclear. Trimming cost V 3 bases and J 6 bases, with 9 bases left between them. Looked up from germline, CDR1 is ENHRY and CDR2 is SYGVKD. The CDR3 extends over 13 amino acids. CDR3 nucleotide sequence: TGTGCCATCAGTGAAGGGCCGGGTCAGCCCCAGCATTTT. Its translation is CAISEGPGQPQHF.

This chain links TRBV6-1 with TRBJ1-1; 7 nucleotides line up with TRBD1. CDR1 and CDR2 (germline): MNHNS, SASEGT. The trim removed 6 bases at V and 1 base at J, leaving 5 bases unmatched. CDR3 length equals 14 residues. CDR3 DNA: TGTGCCAGCAGGAGGACAGGCCGGAACACTGAAGCTTTCTTT. This gives the protein CASRRTGRNTEAFF.

This clone appeared a single time. The V gene is TRBV6-6, the J gene TRBJ2-7; 8 bases align to TRBD1. V lost 5 bases to trimming and J lost 6 bases; unmatched junction nucleotides: 3. The germline gives CDR1 MNHNY, CDR2 SVGAGI (reference sequence). The CDR3 sequence is 12 residues long. The CDR3 loop reads CASSPGGVEQYF. CDR3 in DNA: TGTGCCAGCAGTCCAGGGGGCGTCGAGCAGTACTTC.

The chain is built from TRBV25-1 and TRBJ1-4; unclear D gene. Deletions cut 6 bases from V and 5 bases from J, with 13 bases between. Germline V gene lookup returns CDR1 MGHDK and CDR2 SYGVNS. The CDR3 consists of 14 residues. As DNA, the CDR3 is TGTGCCAGCAGCGGCCCAAACGGGAATGAAAAACTGTTTTTT. Amino acid sequence: CASSGPNGNEKLFF.

This chain uses TRBV6-5 with TRBJ1-5; D remains ambiguous. The V end was cut by 6 bases, the J end by 7 bases, with 13 bases between. CDR1 is MNHEY and CDR2 is SVGAGI in the germline V gene. The CDR3 consists of 13 residues. The CDR3 nucleotides read TGTGCCAGCAGCCCTAGGAGACAACAGCCCCAGCATTTT. It translates to CASSPRRQQPQHF.

Regarding this clone: A far larger clone is one base from this, pointing to a likely read error. J is TRBJ1-1 and V is TRBV11-3; D gene unclear. Trimming pared 5 bases from V and 6 bases from J, leaving 16 bases between. There are 14 residues in the CDR3. Per the germline V gene, CDR1 is SGHNT and CDR2 is YENEEA. CDR3 in amino acids: CASSPGGGMAEAFF. CDR3 nucleotide sequence: TGTGCCAGCAGCCCAGGAGGAGGGATGGCTGAAGCTTTCTTT.

To note about this clone: At one end the junction does not follow the germline gene, possibly because of a read error. V usage is TRBV7-7 and J usage is TRBJ2-2; 11 nucleotides align to TRBD1. The CDR3 covers 20 residues. Germline CDR1 SSHAT, CDR2 FNYEAQ (reference sequence). CDR3 residues: CASSLGVGDRGSSNTGELFF. The CDR3 bases are TGTGCTAGCAGCTTAGGGGTGGGGGACAGGGGGTCGTCGAACACCGGGGAGCTGTTTTTT.

The rearrangement links TRBV28 to TRBJ2-3; TRBD1 matches at 10 bases. The V gene end was trimmed by 6 bases and the J gene end by 4 bases; junction bases not matched to a gene: 13. Germline V gene data show CDR1 as MDHEN and CDR2 as SYDVKM. CDR3 length equals 17 residues. This CDR3 reads CASSLRPGQGLSDTQYF. The CDR3 DNA is TGTGCCAGCAGCCTCCGTCCGGGACAGGGGCTTTCAGATACGCAGTATTTT.

The chain uses TRBV7-2 and TRBJ1-2, with D maybe TRBD1 (5 bases). Looked up from germline, CDR1 is SGHTA and CDR2 is FQGNSA. V dropped 6 bases and J dropped 4 bases, with 18 bases sitting between them. This CDR3 has 15 amino acids. The CDR3 region is CASRPDPGGGYGYTF. DNA for the CDR3: TGTGCCAGCAGACCCGACCCCGGGGGGGGCTATGGCTACACCTTC.